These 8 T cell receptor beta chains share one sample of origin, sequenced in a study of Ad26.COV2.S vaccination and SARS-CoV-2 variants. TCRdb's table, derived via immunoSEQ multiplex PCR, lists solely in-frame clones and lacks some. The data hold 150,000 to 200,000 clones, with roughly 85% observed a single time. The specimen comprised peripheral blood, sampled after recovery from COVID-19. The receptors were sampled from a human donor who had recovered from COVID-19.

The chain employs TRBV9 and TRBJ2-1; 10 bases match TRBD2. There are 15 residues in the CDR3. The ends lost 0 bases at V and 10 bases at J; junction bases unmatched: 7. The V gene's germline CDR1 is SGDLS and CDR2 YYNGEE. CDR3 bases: TGTGCCAGCAGCGTAGATCTAGCGGGAGATCGAGAGCAGTTCTTC. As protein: CASSVDLAGDREQFF.

Written as DNA, the CDR3 is TGTGTCACCCGCCCAGGGGCGCAGTATGGCTACACCTTC. Translated, it gives CVTRPGAQYGYTF. The chain employs TRBV6-5 and TRBJ1-2; TRBD1 is a possible D gene (6 bases). Germline V gene data show CDR1 as MNHEY and CDR2 as SVGAGI. This CDR3 region has 13 residues.

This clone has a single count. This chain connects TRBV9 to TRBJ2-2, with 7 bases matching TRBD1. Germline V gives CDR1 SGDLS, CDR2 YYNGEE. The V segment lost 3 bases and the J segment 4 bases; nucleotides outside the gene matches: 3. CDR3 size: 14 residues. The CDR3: CASSETGITGELFF. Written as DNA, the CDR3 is TGTGCCAGCAGCGAGACAGGGATCACCGGGGAGCTGTTTTTT.

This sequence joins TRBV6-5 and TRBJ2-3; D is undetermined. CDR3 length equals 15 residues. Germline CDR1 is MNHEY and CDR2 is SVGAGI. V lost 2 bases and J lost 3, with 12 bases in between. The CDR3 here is CASSYQSVATDTQYF. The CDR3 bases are TGTGCCAGCAGTTACCAGTCAGTAGCTACAGATACGCAGTATTTT.

In DNA form, the CDR3 reads TGTGCCAGCAGAACAGGGTCGGGTTCCTACAATGAGCAGTTCTTC. Translation gives CASRTGSGSYNEQFF. This chain connects TRBV6-4 to TRBJ2-1; maybe TRBD1 (6 bases). Trimming removed 6 bases from V and 1 base from J, with 13 bases in between. CDR1 and CDR2 (germline): MRHNA, SNTAGT. The CDR3 extends over 15 amino acids.

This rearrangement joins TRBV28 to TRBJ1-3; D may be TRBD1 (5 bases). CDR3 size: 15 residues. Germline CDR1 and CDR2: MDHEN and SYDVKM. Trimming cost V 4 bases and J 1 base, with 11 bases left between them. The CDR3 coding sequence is TGTGCCAGCAGTTCCGGGGCCCGGTCTGGAAACACCATATATTTT. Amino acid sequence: CASSSGARSGNTIYF.

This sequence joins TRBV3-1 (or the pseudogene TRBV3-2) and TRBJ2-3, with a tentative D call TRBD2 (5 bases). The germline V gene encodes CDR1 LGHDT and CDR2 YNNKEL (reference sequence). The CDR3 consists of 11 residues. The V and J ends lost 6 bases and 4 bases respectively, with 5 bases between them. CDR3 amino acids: CASSSADTQYF. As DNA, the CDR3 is TGTGCCAGCAGTAGCGCAGATACGCAGTATTTT.

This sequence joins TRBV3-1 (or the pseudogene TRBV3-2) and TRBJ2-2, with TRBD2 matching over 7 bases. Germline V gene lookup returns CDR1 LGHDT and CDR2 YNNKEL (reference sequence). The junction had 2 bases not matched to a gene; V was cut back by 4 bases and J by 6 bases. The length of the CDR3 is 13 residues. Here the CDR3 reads CASSLGRAGELFF. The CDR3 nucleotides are TGTGCCAGCAGCCTAGGGAGGGCCGGGGAGCTGTTTTTT.